The TCR beta chain described here comes from a study of blood T cell repertoires in COVID-19. In this sample, this clone turned up a few times. Assay: immunoSEQ multiplex PCR; the TCRdb copy retains only in-frame clones and omits some. Here the sample spans roughly 200,000 clones, around 84% being singletons. The sample comprised PBMCs or T cells enriched from blood (not recorded which). The sequence came from a man in his forties or fifties who had recovered from COVID-19.

The chain's CDR3 is CAGRGRRTGELFF. The CDR3 DNA sequence: TGTGCCGGACGCGGGAGGAGGACCGGGGAGCTGTTTTTT. V gene TRBV2 combines with J gene TRBJ2-2, with TRBD2 identical over 8 bases. Germline V gives CDR1 SNHLY, CDR2 FYNNEI. The junction had 7 bases not matched to a gene; V was cut back by 11 bases and J by 5 bases. The CDR3 length is 13 residues. The whole variable domain, filled in from reference TRBV2 and TRBJ2-2, reads EPEVTQTPSHQVTQMGQEVILRCVPISNHLYFYWYRQILGQKVEFLVSFYNNEISEKSEIFDDQFSVERPDGSNFTLKIRSTKLEDSAMYFCAGRGRRTGELFFGEGSRLTVL.